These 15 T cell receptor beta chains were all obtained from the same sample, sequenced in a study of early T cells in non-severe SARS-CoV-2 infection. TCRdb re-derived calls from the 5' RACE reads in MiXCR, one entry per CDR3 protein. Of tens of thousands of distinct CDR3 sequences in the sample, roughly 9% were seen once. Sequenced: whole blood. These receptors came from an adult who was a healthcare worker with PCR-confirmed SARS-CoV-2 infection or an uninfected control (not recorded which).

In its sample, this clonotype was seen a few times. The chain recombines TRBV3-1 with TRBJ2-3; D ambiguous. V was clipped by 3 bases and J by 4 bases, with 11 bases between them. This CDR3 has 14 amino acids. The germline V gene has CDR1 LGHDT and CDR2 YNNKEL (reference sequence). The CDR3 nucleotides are TGTGCCAGCAGCCACACGGAGCAGGCAGATACGCAGTATTTT. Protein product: CASSHTEQADTQYF.

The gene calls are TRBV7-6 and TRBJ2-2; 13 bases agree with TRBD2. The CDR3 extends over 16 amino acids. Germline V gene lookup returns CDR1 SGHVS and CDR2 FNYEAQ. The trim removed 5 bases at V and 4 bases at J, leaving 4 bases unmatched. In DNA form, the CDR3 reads TGTGCCAGCAGCCTCTGGACTAGCGGGGGCACCGGGGAGCTGTTTTTT. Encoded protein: CASSLWTSGGTGELFF.

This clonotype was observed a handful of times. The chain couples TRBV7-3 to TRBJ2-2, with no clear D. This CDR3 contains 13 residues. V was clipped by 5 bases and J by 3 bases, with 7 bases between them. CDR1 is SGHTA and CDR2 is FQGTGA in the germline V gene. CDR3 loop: CASSPPHTGELFF. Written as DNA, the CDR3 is TGTGCCAGCAGCCCGCCGCACACCGGGGAGCTGTTTTTT.

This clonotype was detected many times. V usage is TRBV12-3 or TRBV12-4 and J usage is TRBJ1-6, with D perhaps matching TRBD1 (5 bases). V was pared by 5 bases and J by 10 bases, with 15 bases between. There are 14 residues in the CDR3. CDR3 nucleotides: TGTGCCAGCAGTCACCGGGACGAAGACTCACCCCTCCACTTT. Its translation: CASSHRDEDSPLHF.

The DNA of the CDR3 is TGTGCCAGCTCACTAGAAGCCGAGCACTATGGCTACACCTTC. Translation: CASSLEAEHYGYTF. The gene calls are TRBV18 and TRBJ1-2, with unresolved D. This CDR3 has 14 amino acids. V lost 4 bases, J lost 3 bases, and 12 bases lay in between. Germline V gene sequence: CDR1 KGHSH, CDR2 LQKENI. Combining the CDR3 with reference TRBV18 and TRBJ1-2 gives the whole variable domain NAGVMQNPRHLVRRRGQEARLRCSPMKGHSHVYWYRQLPEEGLKFMVYLQKENIIDESGMPKERFSAEFPKEGPSILRIQQVVRGDSAAYFCASSLEAEHYGYTFGSGTRLTVV.

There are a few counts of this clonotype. The CDR3 DNA is TGTGCCAGCTCACCAGGGGGGGCCACAGATACGCAGTATTTT. This sequence encodes CASSPGGATDTQYF. V usage is TRBV18 and J usage is TRBJ2-3; a weak D match, TRBD2 (7 bases). Trimming cost V 2 bases and J 2 bases, with 8 bases left between them. The CDR3 totals 14 residues. Germline assignment: CDR1 KGHSH and CDR2 LQKENI.

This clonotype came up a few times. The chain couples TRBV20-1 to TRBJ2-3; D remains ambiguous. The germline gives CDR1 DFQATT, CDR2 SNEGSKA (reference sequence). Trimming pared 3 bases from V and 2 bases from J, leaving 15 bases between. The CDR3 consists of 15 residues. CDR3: CSARKVGANTDTQYF. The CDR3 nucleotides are TGCAGTGCTAGGAAGGTGGGCGCGAACACAGATACGCAGTATTTT.

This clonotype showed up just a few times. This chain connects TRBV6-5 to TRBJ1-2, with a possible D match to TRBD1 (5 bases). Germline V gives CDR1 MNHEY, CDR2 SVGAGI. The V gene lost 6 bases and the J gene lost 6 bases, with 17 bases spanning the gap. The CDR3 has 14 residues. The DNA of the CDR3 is TGTGCCAGCAGCCTGACCAGGGAGAGCCATGGCTACACCTTC. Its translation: CASSLTRESHGYTF.

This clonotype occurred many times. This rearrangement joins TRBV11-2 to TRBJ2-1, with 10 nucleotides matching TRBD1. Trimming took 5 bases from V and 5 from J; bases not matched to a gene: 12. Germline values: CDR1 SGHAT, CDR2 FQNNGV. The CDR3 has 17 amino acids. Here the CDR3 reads CASSPPPGQGYHNEQFF. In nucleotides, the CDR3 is TGTGCCAGCAGCCCACCGCCGGGACAGGGGTACCACAATGAGCAGTTCTTC.

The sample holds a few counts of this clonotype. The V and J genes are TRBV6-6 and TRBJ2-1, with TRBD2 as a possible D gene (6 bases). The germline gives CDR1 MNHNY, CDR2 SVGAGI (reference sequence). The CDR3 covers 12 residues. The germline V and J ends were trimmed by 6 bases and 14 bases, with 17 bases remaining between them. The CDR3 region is CASSFDGSTEFF. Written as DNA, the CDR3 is TGTGCCAGCAGCTTCGACGGGAGTACGGAGTTCTTC.

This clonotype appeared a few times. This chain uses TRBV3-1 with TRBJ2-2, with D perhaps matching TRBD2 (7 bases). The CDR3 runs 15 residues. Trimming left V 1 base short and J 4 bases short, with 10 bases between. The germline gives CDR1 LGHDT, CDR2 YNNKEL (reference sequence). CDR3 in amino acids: CASSQGRGPTGELFF. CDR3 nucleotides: TGTGCCAGCAGCCAAGGGCGGGGGCCCACCGGGGAGCTGTTTTTT.

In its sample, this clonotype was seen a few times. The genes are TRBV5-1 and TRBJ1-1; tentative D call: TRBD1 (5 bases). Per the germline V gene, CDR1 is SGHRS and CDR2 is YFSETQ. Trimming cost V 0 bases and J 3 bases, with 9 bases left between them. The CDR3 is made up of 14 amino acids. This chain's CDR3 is CASSLGGSYTEAFF. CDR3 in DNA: TGCGCCAGCAGCTTGGGGGGCAGCTACACTGAAGCTTTCTTT. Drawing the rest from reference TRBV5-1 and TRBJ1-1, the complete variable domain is KAGVTQTPRYLIKTRGQQVTLSCSPISGHRSVSWYQQTPGQGLQFLFEYFSETQRNKGNFPGRFSGRQFSNSRSEMNVSTLELGDSALYLCASSLGGSYTEAFFGQGTRLTVV.

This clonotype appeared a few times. The CDR3 coding sequence is TGTGCCATCAGTGATGGCAGGTTCAATAATTCACCCCTCCACTTT. This encodes CAISDGRFNNSPLHF. The chain recombines TRBV10-3 with TRBJ1-6, with D unclear. The CDR3 totals 15 residues. Trimming took 3 bases from V and 5 from J, leaving 11 bases between them. Germline assignment: CDR1 ENHRY and CDR2 SYGVKD.

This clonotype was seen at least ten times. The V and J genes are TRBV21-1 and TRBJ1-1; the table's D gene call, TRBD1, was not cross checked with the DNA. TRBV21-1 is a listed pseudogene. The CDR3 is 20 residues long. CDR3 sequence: CASSKREGTTGGVSDTEAFF. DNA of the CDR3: TGTGCCAGCAGCAAACGAGAAGGAACAACAGGGGGAGTATCGGACACTGAAGCTTTCTTT.

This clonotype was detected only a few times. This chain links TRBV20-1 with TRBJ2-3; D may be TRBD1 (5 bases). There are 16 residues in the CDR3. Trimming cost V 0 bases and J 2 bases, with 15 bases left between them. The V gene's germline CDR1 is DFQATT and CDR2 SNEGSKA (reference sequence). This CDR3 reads CSAREWTPYLTDTQYF. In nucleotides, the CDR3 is TGCAGTGCTAGAGAATGGACACCGTACCTCACAGATACGCAGTATTTT.